The 4 T cell receptor beta chains given below trace back to one sample, sequenced in a study of blood T cell repertoires in COVID-19. Sequencing used immunoSEQ multiplex PCR; TCRdb keeps in-frame clones, though not all of them. The table lists under 550,000 clones, 80% to 90% of them singletons. Material: peripheral blood. Source of these receptors: a man in his late teens or twenties with COVID-19, enrolled during active disease.

This rearrangement joins TRBV19 to TRBJ1-2; a possible D gene is TRBD1 (6 bases). Trimming removed 5 bases from V and 6 bases from J, with 13 bases in between. The CDR3 covers 13 residues. Germline V gene data show CDR1 as LNHDA and CDR2 as SQIVND (reference sequence). The CDR3 nucleotides read TGTGCCAGTAGTCCACTCTGGGGGCATGGCTACACCTTC. It is translated as CASSPLWGHGYTF.

In its sample, this clone was seen once. The V call is TRBV29-1, the J call TRBJ1-2; 7 positions match TRBD1. The V gene's germline CDR1 is SQVTM and CDR2 ANQGSEA. The trim removed 4 bases at V and 6 bases at J, leaving 2 bases unmatched. This CDR3 is built from 11 residues. CDR3: CSVGQGNGYTF. CDR3 coding DNA: TGCAGCGTTGGACAGGGAAATGGCTACACCTTC.

This chain connects TRBV6-5 to TRBJ2-3, with 7 bases lining up with TRBD2. Trimming at V came to 6 bases and at J to 0 bases, leaving 3 bases not matched to a gene. Germline CDR1 reads MNHEY; CDR2 reads SVGAGI. The CDR3 runs 14 residues. The CDR3 loop reads CASRPSGSTDTQYF. Written as DNA, the CDR3 is TGTGCCAGCAGGCCTAGCGGTAGCACAGATACGCAGTATTTT.

This chain uses TRBV3-1 (or the pseudogene TRBV3-2) with TRBJ1-1; 7 bases map to TRBD1. The V gene's germline CDR1 is LGHDT and CDR2 YNNKEL (reference sequence). After removal of 6 bases from V and 4 bases from J, the junction contained 8 bases not matched to a gene. This CDR3 is 14 amino acids long. This chain's CDR3 is CASSEQGTGTEAFF. CDR3 nucleotide sequence: TGTGCCAGCAGTGAACAGGGGACCGGCACTGAAGCTTTCTTT.